These 20 T cell receptor beta chains originate from one sample sequenced in a study of vaccination and CD4 T cells after COVID-19. An Oncomine TCR Beta short-read assay was used to sequence the DNA from cultured CD4+ T cells. TCRdb independently ran MiXCR on the PCR reads; one entry per CDR3 protein. The table lists about 14,000 distinct CDR3 sequences, less than 30% of them singletons. As to treatment: approximately 9-day PBMC culture with coronavirus spike peptide pools or control peptides (ViraFEST assay). Their recognized antigens are unknown. Sequencing used cultured CD4+ T cells from blood. All receptors derive from a human donor with COVID-19.

The chain has TRBV6-2 or TRBV6-3 and TRBJ2-3, with 12 bases identical to TRBD2. The CDR3 length is 16 residues. The germline CDR1 and CDR2 sequences are MNHEY and SVGEGT. V gave up 5 bases and J gave up 6 bases; unmatched junction bases: 9. CDR3 sequence (DNA): TGTGCCAGCAGTACGAGGACTAGCGGGGCGCCGGATACGCAGTATTTT. This translates into CASSTRTSGAPDTQYF.

V gene TRBV6-1 combines with J gene TRBJ1-4, with D unclear. The germline V and J ends were trimmed by 6 bases and 0 bases, with 11 bases remaining between them. This CDR3 spans 15 amino acids. Looked up from germline, CDR1 is MNHNS and CDR2 is SASEGT. CDR3: CASSGRFATNEKLFF. CDR3 DNA: TGTGCCAGCAGCGGCAGGTTTGCAACTAATGAAAAACTGTTTTTT.

The chain combines TRBV6-1 with TRBJ1-5, with D tentatively TRBD1 (5 bases). The ends were cut back, 3 bases at V and 10 bases at J, with 19 bases in the middle. Germline loops: CDR1 MNHNS, CDR2 SASEGT. CDR3 length equals 15 residues. The CDR3 coding sequence is TGTGCCAGCAGTGAGCAAGGGACGCCGACAGCACCCCAGCATTTT. Protein sequence: CASSEQGTPTAPQHF.

This clonotype was observed a few times. This chain links TRBV27 with TRBJ2-1, with D perhaps matching TRBD2 (6 bases). From germline, CDR1 is MNHEY and CDR2 SMNVEV (reference sequence). V shed 5 bases and J shed 6 bases, with 11 bases lying between them. This CDR3 region has 13 residues. CDR3 sequence: CASSPQLANEQFF. The CDR3 nucleotides are TGTGCCAGCAGTCCACAACTAGCCAATGAGCAGTTCTTC.

This clonotype was seen only a few times. The chain carries TRBV12-3 or TRBV12-4 and TRBJ1-6; perhaps TRBD1 as D (6 bases). V lost 5 bases to trimming and J lost 10 bases, with 15 bases between them. CDR3 length: 14 amino acids. The CDR3 spells CASSPGVGGSPLHF. For the CDR3, the DNA is TGTGCCAGCAGTCCAGGGGTTGGAGGCTCACCCCTCCACTTT.

In its sample, this clonotype was seen a few times. The V gene is TRBV19, the J gene TRBJ2-6; D perhaps matches TRBD2 (5 bases). CDR3 size: 14 residues. Germline CDR1 and CDR2: LNHDA and SQIVND (reference sequence). The ends were cut back, 7 bases at V and 0 bases at J, with 7 bases in the middle. The CDR3 region is CASTGDSGANVLTF. The CDR3 DNA reads as TGTGCCAGTACCGGGGACTCTGGGGCCAACGTCCTGACTTTC.

The chain links TRBV6-1 to TRBJ2-1; TRBD1 might be the D (6 bases). This CDR3 comprises 13 residues. Trimming cost V 5 bases and J 2 bases, with 7 bases left between them. The germline gives CDR1 MNHNS, CDR2 SASEGT. The CDR3 sequence: CASSRDTYNEQFF. DNA of the CDR3: TGTGCCAGCAGTAGGGACACCTACAATGAGCAGTTCTTC.

The chain recombines TRBV28 with TRBJ1-4, with D maybe TRBD1 (5 bases). This CDR3 spans 15 amino acids. V was trimmed by 7 bases and J by 4 bases, leaving 16 bases between them. Germline values: CDR1 MDHEN, CDR2 SYDVKM. The CDR3 spells CASTLGDSFNEKLFF. The CDR3 coding sequence is TGTGCCAGCACCCTTGGCGACAGCTTTAATGAAAAACTGTTTTTT.

The rearrangement joins TRBV6-1 to TRBJ2-7; maybe TRBD2 (6 bases). CDR1 is MNHNS, CDR2 SASEGT, per germline. The V end was cut by 8 bases, the J end by 7 bases, with 18 bases between. This CDR3 has 13 residues. As DNA, the CDR3 is TGTGCCAGCTTACGGCCTGGGGCGGGGGAGCAGTACTTC. Its protein is CASLRPGAGEQYF.

The chain carries TRBV7-9 and TRBJ2-3; the D gene is possibly TRBD1 (5 bases). Germline V gene lookup returns CDR1 SEHNR and CDR2 FQNEAQ (reference sequence). This CDR3 comprises 14 residues. Trimming cost V 5 bases and J 2 bases, with 11 bases left between them. CDR3 nucleotides: TGTGCCAGCAGCGTTCAGGGTTTCACAGATACGCAGTATTTT. Translating it yields CASSVQGFTDTQYF.

This clonotype has only a few counts. CDR3 DNA: TGTGCCAGCAGCTTAGAACAGGGCAATCAGCCCCAGCATTTT. Translation gives CASSLEQGNQPQHF. The chain is built from TRBV7-9 and TRBJ1-5; a weak D match, TRBD1 (5 bases). Trimming took off 1 base at V and 2 bases at J, with 6 bases between the two ends. This CDR3 is 14 amino acids long. Germline CDR1 and CDR2: SEHNR and FQNEAQ (reference sequence). Supplemented by reference TRBV7-9 and TRBJ1-5, the full variable domain reads DTGVSQNPRHKITKRGQNVTFRCDPISEHNRLYWYRQTLGQGPEFLTYFQNEAQLEKSRLLSDRFSAERPKGSFSTLEIQRTEQGDSAMYLCASSLEQGNQPQHFGDGTRLSIL.

The chain links TRBV21-1 to TRBJ1-3; TRBD1 reflects the table's D call only, with no check against the DNA. TRBV21-1 counts as a pseudogene. CDR3 length: 18 residues. The CDR3 DNA reads TGTGCCAGCAGCAAGACCTCGGGACCACGCAGCTCTGGAAACACCATATATTTT. It specifies CASSKTSGPRSSGNTIYF.

This clonotype was counted a few times. The chain has TRBV6-1 and TRBJ1-2; no definite D call. CDR1 is MNHNS, CDR2 SASEGT, per germline. CDR3 length: 13 amino acids. Trimming stripped 6 bases from V and 3 bases from J, with 11 bases between. The CDR3 coding sequence is TGTGCCAGCAGCCCGTTTCGGGACTATGGCTACACCTTC. This codes for CASSPFRDYGYTF.

This clonotype showed up just a few times. The chain has TRBV27 and TRBJ1-6; no definite D call. Germline V gene sequence: CDR1 MNHEY, CDR2 SMNVEV (reference sequence). The CDR3 contains 13 residues. Between the trimmed V and J ends, which lost 5 bases and 6 bases, there was a span of 8 bases. As DNA, the CDR3 is TGTGCCAGCAGTGATTCGAGTAATTCACCCCTCCACTTT. This sequence encodes CASSDSSNSPLHF.

The chain couples TRBV19 to TRBJ1-1; TRBD1 matches 7 bases. This CDR3 has 16 residues. The V gene end was trimmed by 3 bases and the J gene end by 0 bases; junction bases not matched to a gene: 7. The germline gives CDR1 LNHDA, CDR2 SQIVND (reference sequence). The CDR3 nucleotides read TGTGCCAGTAGTATGGCACAGGGGAGGTTGAACACTGAAGCTTTCTTT. It codes for CASSMAQGRLNTEAFF.

The chain links TRBV18 to TRBJ1-5; 12 bases line up with TRBD1. The CDR3 consists of 15 residues. Germline V gene lookup returns CDR1 KGHSH and CDR2 LQKENI. The V gene end was trimmed by 6 bases and the J gene end by 6 bases; junction bases not matched to a gene: 6. The CDR3 protein is CASSPGQGAFQPQHF. CDR3 DNA: TGTGCCAGCTCTCCGGGACAGGGGGCCTTTCAGCCCCAGCATTTT. The full variable domain, with the rest looked up from reference TRBV18 and TRBJ1-5, is NAGVMQNPRHLVRRRGQEARLRCSPMKGHSHVYWYRQLPEEGLKFMVYLQKENIIDESGMPKERFSAEFPKEGPSILRIQQVVRGDSAAYFCASSPGQGAFQPQHFGDGTRLSIL.

In its sample, this clonotype was seen once. A read error is likely, as this CDR3 ends without the conserved phenylalanine or tryptophan. The genes are TRBV7-9 and TRBJ2-7; the D gene is possibly TRBD1 (5 bases). The CDR3 has 13 amino acids. Per the germline V gene, CDR1 is SEHNR and CDR2 is FQNEAQ (reference sequence). The V gene lost 6 bases and the J gene lost 3 bases, with 12 bases spanning the gap. Written as DNA, the CDR3 is TGTGCCAGCAGTTTGGACAACCTCTACGAGCAGTACTAC. This translates into CASSLDNLYEQYY.

This clonotype was detected a few times. The gene calls are TRBV19 and TRBJ2-5, with 11 bases aligning to TRBD2. The CDR3 contains 17 residues. The germline V gene has CDR1 LNHDA and CDR2 SQIVND (reference sequence). Germline trimming cut 1 base from V and 4 bases from J; bases unmatched to any gene: 8. The chain's CDR3 is CASSIAHSGGVGETQYF. The CDR3 nucleotides read TGTGCCAGTAGTATAGCCCATAGCGGGGGGGTCGGAGAGACCCAGTACTTC.

The J gene is TRBJ2-5, the V gene TRBV27; 12 nucleotides agree with TRBD2. The CDR3 totals 15 residues. Losses at the gene ends were 6 bases for V and 4 bases for J; bases not matched to a gene: 6. The germline V gene has CDR1 MNHEY and CDR2 SMNVEV (reference sequence). The CDR3 spells CASRARLAGAETQYF. In nucleotides, the CDR3 is TGTGCCAGCAGGGCGAGACTAGCGGGGGCAGAGACCCAGTACTTC.

V and J are TRBV6-2 or TRBV6-3 and TRBJ2-2; 9 nucleotides line up with TRBD1. J lost 1 base, V lost 2 bases, and 2 bases had no gene match. This CDR3 has 16 residues. From germline, CDR1 is MNHEY and CDR2 SVGEGT. In nucleotides, the CDR3 is TGTGCCAGCAGTTACGACAGGGGGAAGAACACCGGGGAGCTGTTTTTT. Amino acids: CASSYDRGKNTGELFF.